The 19 T cell receptor beta chains reported below all come from one sample, sequenced in a study of blood T cell repertoires in COVID-19. The data were produced by immunoSEQ multiplex PCR, yet TCRdb's version contains in-frame clones alone and is incomplete. Altogether under 140,000 clones are present, around 79% being singletons, with the ten largest covering 16%. The sequenced sample was peripheral blood. All receptors come from a woman older than 75 with active or convalescent COVID-19.

The V and J genes are TRBV6-5 and TRBJ2-1; no firm D call. Trimming removed 2 bases at V and 4 bases at J, with 12 bases between. This CDR3 has 15 amino acids. In germline, CDR1 is MNHEY, CDR2 SVGAGI. The CDR3 spells CASSYATISYNEQFF. CDR3 in DNA: TGTGCCAGCAGTTACGCTACCATTTCTTACAATGAGCAGTTCTTC.

The chain has TRBV3-1 (or the pseudogene TRBV3-2) and TRBJ2-7, with D perhaps matching TRBD1 (6 bases). The germline V gene has CDR1 LGHDT and CDR2 YNNKEL (reference sequence). V was trimmed by 3 bases and J by 0 bases, leaving 18 bases between them. CDR3 length: 17 residues. The CDR3 here is CASSQSGRGHTSYEQYF. The DNA of the CDR3 is TGTGCCAGCAGCCAGAGTGGACGGGGACATACCTCCTACGAGCAGTACTTC.

In this sample, this clone is medium-sized. This chain links TRBV6-2 or TRBV6-3 with TRBJ1-6, with D possibly TRBD1 on 5 matching bases. Trimming removed 0 bases from V and 9 bases from J, with 9 bases in between. This CDR3 spans 14 amino acids. Germline-derived CDR1 and CDR2 are MNHEY and SVGEGT. The CDR3 nucleotides are TGTGCCAGCAGTTACTCCGAGACAGCTTCACCCCTCCACTTT. Translated, it gives CASSYSETASPLHF.

V and J are TRBV19 and TRBJ1-3; a possible D gene is TRBD1 (5 bases). The V end lost 3 bases, the J end lost 0 bases, and 12 bases lay between the germline ends. Germline V gives CDR1 LNHDA, CDR2 SQIVND (reference sequence). The CDR3 is 16 residues long. The CDR3 reads CASSMGRTNSGNTIYF. The CDR3 DNA follows: TGTGCCAGTAGTATGGGGCGGACGAACTCTGGAAACACCATATATTTT.

This clone was counted only a few times. The chain carries TRBV6-5 and TRBJ1-4, with a possible D match to TRBD1 (5 bases). The germline gives CDR1 MNHEY, CDR2 SVGAGI. Trimming shortened V by 6 bases and J by 7 bases, and 9 bases separated the two germline ends. This CDR3 comprises 12 residues. CDR3 protein: CASRQGFEKLFF. DNA for the CDR3: TGTGCCAGCAGGCAGGGTTTTGAAAAACTGTTTTTT.

V usage is TRBV19 and J usage is TRBJ1-2; D may be TRBD1 (5 bases). The CDR3 has 15 amino acids. CDR1 and CDR2 (germline): LNHDA, SQIVND (reference sequence). V shed 3 bases and J shed 3 bases, with 14 bases lying between them. CDR3 protein: CASSIAPGEYYGYTF. Here the CDR3 DNA reads TGTGCCAGTAGTATTGCCCCGGGGGAATACTATGGCTACACCTTC.

This sequence joins TRBV6-5 and TRBJ2-7; 7 nucleotides match TRBD2. CDR1 and CDR2 from the germline V gene are MNHEY and SVGAGI. The CDR3 is 14 residues long. After removal of 7 bases from V and 3 bases from J, the junction contained 9 bases not matched to a gene. The CDR3 DNA reads TGTGCCAGCACAGAACTAGCGACCTACTACGAGCAGTACTTC. This translates into CASTELATYYEQYF.

J is TRBJ2-1 and V is TRBV2, with TRBD1 matching 12 bases. The CDR3 consists of 15 residues. Germline assignment: CDR1 SNHLY and CDR2 FYNNEI. After removal of 0 bases from V and 8 bases from J, the junction contained 2 bases not matched to a gene. The CDR3 loop is CASSEAGTGGYEQFF. DNA for the CDR3: TGTGCCAGCAGTGAAGCCGGGACAGGGGGCTATGAGCAGTTCTTC.

The chain uses TRBV5-4 and TRBJ2-3; 9 bases are a match to TRBD2. The germline V gene encodes CDR1 SGHNT and CDR2 YYREEE (reference sequence). The CDR3 is 14 residues long. V shed 0 bases and J 5 bases; nucleotides not matched to a gene: 1. The CDR3 sequence: CASSLELAGDTQYF. Here the CDR3 DNA reads TGTGCCAGCAGCTTGGAACTAGCGGGAGATACGCAGTATTTT.

The rearrangement uses TRBV19 and TRBJ2-1; maybe TRBD2 (6 bases). The CDR3 spans 15 residues. With 2 bases removed from V and 3 bases from J, the gap between germline ends came to 11 bases. The V gene's germline CDR1 is LNHDA and CDR2 SQIVND (reference sequence). Written as DNA, the CDR3 is TGTGCCAGTAGTATAATACCGGGAGACTACAATGAGCAGTTCTTC. Residues: CASSIIPGDYNEQFF.

This sequence joins TRBV18 and TRBJ2-7; 9 nucleotides agree with TRBD1. CDR3 length equals 14 residues. Germline trimming cut 6 bases from V and 4 bases from J; bases unmatched to any gene: 7. Germline CDR1 is KGHSH and CDR2 is LQKENI. CDR3 protein: CASSLGQGLYEQYF. In DNA form, the CDR3 reads TGTGCCAGCTCCCTAGGACAGGGGTTATACGAGCAGTACTTC.

This clone appeared a single time. This chain connects TRBV5-4 to TRBJ2-2; 11 bases line up with TRBD1. V shed 6 bases, J shed 2 bases, and the junction held 6 bases outside the gene matches. The CDR3 has 16 residues. Germline V gene data show CDR1 as SGHNT and CDR2 as YYREEE (reference sequence). CDR3 in amino acids: CASTLGTGGNTGELFF. DNA of the CDR3: TGTGCCAGCACTTTGGGGACAGGGGGAAACACCGGGGAGCTGTTTTTT.

V gene TRBV5-1 combines with J gene TRBJ1-2; possibly TRBD1 for D (6 bases). In germline, CDR1 is SGHRS, CDR2 YFSETQ. The CDR3 is 12 residues long. The V gene lost 1 base and the J gene lost 8 bases, with 9 bases spanning the gap. The CDR3, as DNA: TGCGCCAGCAGCTTGAACAGGGTCGGCTACACCTTC. Protein: CASSLNRVGYTF.

CDR3 in amino acids: CASTVGETQYF. The CDR3 DNA follows: TGTGCCAGCACGGTCGGAGAGACCCAGTACTTC. The rearrangement uses TRBV12-3 or TRBV12-4 and TRBJ2-5, with no clear D. The CDR3 length is 11 residues. Trimming removed 7 bases at V and 4 bases at J, with 7 bases between.

This chain connects TRBV10-3 to TRBJ1-1; 9 bases align to TRBD1. The germline V gene encodes CDR1 ENHRY and CDR2 SYGVKD. The junction had 9 bases not matched to a gene; V was cut back by 3 bases and J by 4 bases. The CDR3 consists of 16 residues. The CDR3 is CAISDAPGQGVTEAFF. The CDR3 DNA reads TGTGCCATCAGTGATGCCCCGGGACAGGGAGTCACTGAAGCTTTCTTT.

The chain joins TRBV7-6 to TRBJ2-1; TRBD2 is a possible D gene (6 bases). The germline V gene has CDR1 SGHVS and CDR2 FNYEAQ. Trimming shortened V by 5 bases and J by 0 bases, and 17 bases separated the two germline ends. The CDR3 has 17 residues. CDR3 in amino acids: CASSTRSGGISYNEQFF. CDR3 sequence (DNA): TGTGCCAGCAGCACTAGAAGTGGCGGGATCTCCTACAATGAGCAGTTCTTC.

The chain has TRBV5-5 and TRBJ1-5; 8 nucleotides agree with TRBD1. V was pared by 4 bases and J by 7 bases, with 7 bases of the junction left unmatched. The V gene's germline CDR1 is SGHKS and CDR2 YYEKEE (reference sequence). CDR3 length equals 14 residues. DNA of the CDR3: TGTGCCAGCAGCGGGGGTGGACAGGGACAGCCCCAGCATTTT. Translating gives CASSGGGQGQPQHF.

The genes are TRBV6-5 and TRBJ2-2; TRBD1 agrees at 7 bases. Germline values: CDR1 MNHEY, CDR2 SVGAGI. The CDR3 length is 16 residues. V was pared by 4 bases and J by 5 bases, with 10 bases of the junction left unmatched. CDR3 in amino acids: CASSSIDRAGTGELFF. CDR3 nucleotide sequence: TGTGCCAGCAGTTCCATCGACAGGGCCGGGACCGGGGAGCTGTTTTTT.

The chain has TRBV14 and TRBJ1-6, with D tentatively TRBD1 (5 bases). The V gene's germline CDR1 is SGHDN and CDR2 FVKESK. The ends were cut back, 1 base at V and 10 bases at J, with 14 bases in the middle. CDR3 size: 15 residues. The CDR3 is CASSQAGRERSPLHF. In DNA form, the CDR3 reads TGTGCCAGCAGCCAAGCTGGCAGGGAAAGATCACCCCTCCACTTT.